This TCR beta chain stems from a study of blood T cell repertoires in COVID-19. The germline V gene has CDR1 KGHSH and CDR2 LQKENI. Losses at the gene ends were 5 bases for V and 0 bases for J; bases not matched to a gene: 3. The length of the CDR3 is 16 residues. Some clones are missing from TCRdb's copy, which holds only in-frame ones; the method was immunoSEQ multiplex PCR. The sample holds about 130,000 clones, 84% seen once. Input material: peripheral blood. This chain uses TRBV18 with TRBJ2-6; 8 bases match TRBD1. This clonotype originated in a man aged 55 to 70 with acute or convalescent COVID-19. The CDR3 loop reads CASSTGQVSGANVLTF. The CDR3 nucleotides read TGTGCCAGCTCAACGGGACAGGTCTCTGGGGCCAACGTCCTGACTTTC.